This TCR beta chain was profiled in a study of blood T cells in healthy people across ages (dated by TCRdb to about 2015). Background on the whole study: In model experiments, roughly one uniquely barcoded TCR beta cDNA molecule per two T cells was captured by template switching. Using deep sequencing normalized with unique cDNA molecular identifiers, the study measured how TCR beta repertoire diversity changes with age. Donors were grouped into four age groups: young (average roughly 17 years), middle-aged (around 39), aged (62) and long-lived (about 90). To avoid experimental bias, donors of different ages were randomly spread across the sequencing lanes. Using the same blood draw, the study looked at two additional independent replicas of 1 million unique cDNA reads for two donors, one aged 18 to 29 and the other aged 80 or older. The paper as a whole reports these results and caveats: Compared with the aged group, the long-lived group had more naive CD4+ T cells, fewer expanded clones and increased TCR diversity, a pattern suggesting age selection. Estimates of total diversity based on one million sequenced T cells were considered lower bounds and underestimates. As age increased, observed TCR beta diversity per million T cells dropped in a roughly linear way, and a significant reduction was already evident by age 40. Conclusive comparison of naive and antigen-experienced compartments was prevented by the profiling of bulk unsorted PBMCs. Observed TCR beta diversity correlated strongly with the percentage of naive T cells measured by flow cytometry. Because donor CMV infection status was unknown, age-related changes in expanded clonotypes were potentially confounded.

V is trimmed back by 3 bases and J by 5 bases, and the junction contains 10 bases that no gene match accounts for. There are 16 amino acids in the CDR3, from cysteine to phenylalanine inclusive. Only CDR3 DNA remains: 48 bases, in frame from the first base. CDR1 and CDR2 are read off the germline V gene as ENHRY and SYGVKD. The library relied on 5' RACE. The run used an Illumina HiSeq 2500. A second PCR of roughly 7 to 11 cycles was performed with a sample-barcoded 5' primer and a J-beta primer mix. A template-switch 5' adaptor carrying 12 random nucleotides introduced a unique molecular identifier onto each TCR beta cDNA molecule. At least 3 million CDR3-containing paired-end reads were obtained from each sample. First-strand cDNA synthesis was performed from all RNA using the Mint cDNA synthesis kit, with priming by a TRBC-specific oligonucleotide. All cDNA was treated with uracil-DNA glycosylase and then went through a first 18-cycle PCR with the universal primers M1SS and BC2_uni_R. Turning to the authors' computational methods: Each sample was normalized by randomly selecting 1 million high-quality reads, each carrying a distinct molecular identifier. Reads with shared molecular identifiers were discarded instead of being binned into consensus sequences. MiTCR, with a Q25 quality threshold and the strictest error-elimination algorithm, was used for CDR3 identification, clonotype clustering and error correction. A nonparametric unseen species model with Euler transformation was used to estimate a lower bound on total TCR beta diversity. TCRdb itself trimmed the public reads at Q25 with fastp, ran MiXCR and retained productive beta chains. Each CDR3 protein gets just one entry, which takes the most common genes and DNA from the rows behind it. The V and J calls were not made by the authors but by TCRdb's processing. Here the sample has roughly 650,000 distinct CDR3 sequences; about 32% occur a single time. Approximately 15% of the sample lies in the top ten.

This clonotype has at least ten counts. What this receptor recognizes is not known. Base quality data are lacking; no much larger clone is found one base away. Donors were 35 to 40 systemically healthy Caucasian individuals from Russia aged roughly 6 to 90 years. About 10 milliliters of peripheral blood were collected from each donor into EDTA-treated Vacutainer tubes. Ficoll-Paque density-gradient centrifugation was used to isolate PBMCs, with at least 7 million per sample. Trizol reagent was used to extract total RNA from PBMCs, with at least 5.5 micrograms per sample. The percentages of naive CD45RAhigh/CD27high T cells were determined by flow cytometry on a PBMC aliquot from every donor.

The TCR was taken from a woman aged 80 or over in good health. Donor details come from another sample of the same person, matched by shared clones. The sample taken for sequencing was blood. This receptor chain uses TRBV10-3 and TRBJ2-5; 9 central nucleotides agree with TRBD2. The CDR3 is CAISDTGSGGKETQYF. The nucleotides are TGTGCCATCAGTGATACGGGTAGCGGGGGAAAGGAGACCCAGTACTTC.